Given below is one T cell receptor (beta chain) in context. The sample comes from a study of shared clonotypes between healthy human individuals. Study information: Aged between 18 and 49, the donors were two women and a few men.

CD8 memory was a combination that joined CD45RO+ cells with CCR7-negative CD45RA+ TemRA cells. V was trimmed by 4 bases and J by 3 bases, leaving 21 bases between them. The CDR3 is 17 residues long. The germline CDR1 and CDR2 sequences are MNHEY and SMNVEV (reference sequence). In the study's own analysis: There were no quality scores in the junction-only immunoSEQ sequences, so filtering differed. The repertoire was sequenced with immunoSEQ multiplex PCR; TCRdb's copy has only in-frame clones and lacks some. The V and J calls and clone size are taken from that table; D and trimming were inferred from the DNA. The sample includes some 79,000 clones, 50% to 70% seen only once; the top ten take under 65%.

This sequence was found in a man aged 25-40 years in good health. V gene TRBV27 combines with J gene TRBJ1-2; perhaps TRBD1 as D (5 bases). Sequenced sample: memory CD8+ T cells sorted from blood. Subset here: CD45RO+ cells pooled with CCR7-negative TemRA cells. CDR3: CASSWRGVSVEHYGYTF. For the CDR3, the DNA is TGTGCCAGCAGTTGGCGGGGGGTTAGTGTGGAGCACTATGGCTACACCTTC.